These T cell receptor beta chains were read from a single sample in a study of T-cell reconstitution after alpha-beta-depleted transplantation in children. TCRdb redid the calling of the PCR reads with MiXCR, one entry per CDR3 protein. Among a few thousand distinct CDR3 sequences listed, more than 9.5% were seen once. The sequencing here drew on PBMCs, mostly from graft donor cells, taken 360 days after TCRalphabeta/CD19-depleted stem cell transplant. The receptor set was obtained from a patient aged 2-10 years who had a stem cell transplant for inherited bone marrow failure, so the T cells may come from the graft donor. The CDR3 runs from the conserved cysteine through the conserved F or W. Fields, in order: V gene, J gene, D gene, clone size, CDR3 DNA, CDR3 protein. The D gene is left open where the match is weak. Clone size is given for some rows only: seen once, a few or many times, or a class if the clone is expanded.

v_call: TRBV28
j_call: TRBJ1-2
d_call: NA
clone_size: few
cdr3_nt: TGTGCCAGCAGTTTATCGACGGACTATGGCTACACCTTC
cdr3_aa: CASSLSTDYGYTF

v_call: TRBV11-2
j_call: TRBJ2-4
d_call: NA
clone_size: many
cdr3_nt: TGTGCCAGCAGCTTACCGTACCCAAACATTCAGTACTTC
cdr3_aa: CASSLPYPNIQYF

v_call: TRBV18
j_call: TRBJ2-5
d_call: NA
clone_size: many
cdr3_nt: TGTGCCAGCTCCCCGACCCCCGATAGCCCGCAAGAGACCCAGTACTTC
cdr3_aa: CASSPTPDSPQETQYF

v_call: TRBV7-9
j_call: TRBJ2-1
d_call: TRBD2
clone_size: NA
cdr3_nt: TGTGCCAGCAGCTTAATTGGGACTAGCGGGGGGGCCGATGAGCAGTTCTTC
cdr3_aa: CASSLIGTSGGADEQFF

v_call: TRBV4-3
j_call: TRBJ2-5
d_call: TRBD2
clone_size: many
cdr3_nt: TGCGCCAGCAGCCGTTCTCCGGGACTAGCGGGAGAGACCCAGTACTTC
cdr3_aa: CASSRSPGLAGETQYF

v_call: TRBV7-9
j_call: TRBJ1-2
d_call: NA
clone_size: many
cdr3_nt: TGTGCCAGCAGCTTAGCTCCCTCTCAGGGTAGCTATGGCTACACCTTC
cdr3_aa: CASSLAPSQGSYGYTF

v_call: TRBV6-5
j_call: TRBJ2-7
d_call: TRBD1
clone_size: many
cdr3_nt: TGTGCCAGCAGTCCCCCGACAGGGGGCTCCCACGAGCAGTACTTC
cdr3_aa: CASSPPTGGSHEQYF

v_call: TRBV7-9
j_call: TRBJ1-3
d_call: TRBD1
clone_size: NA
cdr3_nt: TGTGCCAGCAGCTTACAGGGGGCAGACACCATATATTTT
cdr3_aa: CASSLQGADTIYF

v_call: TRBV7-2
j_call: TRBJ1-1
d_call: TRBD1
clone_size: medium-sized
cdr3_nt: TGTGCCAGCAACTATAACAGGGGAACTGAAGCTTTCTTT
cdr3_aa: CASNYNRGTEAFF

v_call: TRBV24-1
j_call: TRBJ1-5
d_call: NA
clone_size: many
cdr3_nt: TGTGCCACCAGTGATCCCACGATGAGACAGCCCCAGCATTTT
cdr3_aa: CATSDPTMRQPQHF

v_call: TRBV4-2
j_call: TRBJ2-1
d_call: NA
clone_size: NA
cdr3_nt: TGTGCCAGCAGCCAAGAGGGGGACGCCTACAATGAGCAGTTCTTC
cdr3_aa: CASSQEGDAYNEQFF

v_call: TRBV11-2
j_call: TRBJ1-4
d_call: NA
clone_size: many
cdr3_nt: TGTGCCAGCAGCTCCTCCCTGGGGACTAATGAAAAACTGTTTTTT
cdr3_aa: CASSSSLGTNEKLFF

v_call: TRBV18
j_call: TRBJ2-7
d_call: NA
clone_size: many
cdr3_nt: TGTGCCAGCTCACCACGACCGGGAGAAGGGGAGCAGTACTTC
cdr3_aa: CASSPRPGEGEQYF

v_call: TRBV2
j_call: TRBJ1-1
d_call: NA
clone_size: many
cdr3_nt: TGTGCCAGCAGCGTACAATGGGTGGAGAACACTGAAGCTTTCTTT
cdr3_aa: CASSVQWVENTEAFF

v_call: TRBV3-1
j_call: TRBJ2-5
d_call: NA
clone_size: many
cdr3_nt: TGTGCCAGCAGCCAAGAGTGGGGGCTCCAAGAGACCCAGTACTTC
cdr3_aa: CASSQEWGLQETQYF

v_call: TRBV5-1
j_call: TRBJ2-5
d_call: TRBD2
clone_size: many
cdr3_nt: TGCGCCAGCAGCTTAGGAAGACGGGGGGGGGGTCGGAAAGAGACCCAGTACTTC
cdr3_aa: CASSLGRRGGGRKETQYF

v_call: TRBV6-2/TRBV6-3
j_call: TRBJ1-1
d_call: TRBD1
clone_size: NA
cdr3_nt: TGTGCCAGCAGTCATACAGGGGGCCGTGGAGCTTTCTTT
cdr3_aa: CASSHTGGRGAFF

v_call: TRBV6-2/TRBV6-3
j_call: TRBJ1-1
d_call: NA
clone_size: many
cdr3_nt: TGTGCCAGCAGTTACGCACCCAGGGAGATGAACACTGAAGCTTTCTTT
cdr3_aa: CASSYAPREMNTEAFF

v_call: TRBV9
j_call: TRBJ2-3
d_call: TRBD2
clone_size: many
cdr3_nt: TGTGCCAGCAGCGTCTCGGGACTAGCGGGCTCCAGGTACACAGATACGCAGTATTTT
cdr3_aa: CASSVSGLAGSRYTDTQYF

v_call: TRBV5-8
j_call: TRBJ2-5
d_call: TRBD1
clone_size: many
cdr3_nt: TGTGCCAGCAGCCCCGGGACAGGGGGTCGGGAGACCCAGTACTTC
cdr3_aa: CASSPGTGGRETQYF

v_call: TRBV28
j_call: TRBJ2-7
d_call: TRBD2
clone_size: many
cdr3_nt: TGTGCCAGCAGTCCACCCGGACTAGCCGTCTACGAGCAGTACTTC
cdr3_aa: CASSPPGLAVYEQYF

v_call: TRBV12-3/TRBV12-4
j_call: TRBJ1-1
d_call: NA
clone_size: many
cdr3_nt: TGTGCCAGCAGTTTAGGGACAGCTTTCGAAGACACTGAAGCTTTCTTT
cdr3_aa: CASSLGTAFEDTEAFF

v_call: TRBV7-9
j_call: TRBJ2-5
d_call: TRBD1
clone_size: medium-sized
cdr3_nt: TGTGCCAGCAGCGACAGCAACGGGACAGCCCTCCCCAAGAAGACCCAGTACTTC
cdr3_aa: CASSDSNGTALPKKTQYF

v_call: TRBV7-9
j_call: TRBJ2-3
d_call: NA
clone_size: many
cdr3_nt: TGTGCCAGCAGCTCCCGGCTTTTCACAGATACGCAGTATTTT
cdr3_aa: CASSSRLFTDTQYF